One sample yielded the 30 T cell receptor beta chains listed below, sequenced in a study of radiotherapy plus CTLA-4 blockade in lung cancer (dated by TCRdb to the late 2010s). Libraries were prepared through the immunoSEQ multiplex PCR assay. Imported from immuneACCESS, the table was reduced by TCRdb to in-frame sequences with V and J called. These copies leave out some clones; in studies compared against another copy, an unresolved V gene accounts for under half, and the cause of the remainder is not known. In all, the sample holds fewer than 90,000 clones, and roughly 80% of those were seen once. The ten largest clones take up under 0.85% of the sample. This specimen was peripheral blood, taken from a patient treated with radiotherapy plus ipilimumab. These receptors originate from a human donor with non-small cell lung cancer who had stable disease on radiotherapy plus ipilimumab.

The chain links TRBV18 to TRBJ2-3, with D possibly TRBD2 on 5 matching bases. V was clipped by 8 bases and J by 4 bases, with 13 bases between them. CDR3 length: 13 amino acids. Germline V gene data show CDR1 as KGHSH and CDR2 as LQKENI. CDR3 DNA sequence: TGTGCCAGCAACCTGGGAGCAGCAGATACGCAGTATTTT. Protein product: CASNLGAADTQYF.

This chain links TRBV5-7 with TRBJ1-2; a possible D gene is TRBD1 (5 bases). TRBV5-7 is reported as an ORF; its role is uncertain. This CDR3 region has 14 residues. V lost 3 bases and J lost 2, with 11 bases in between. The CDR3 sequence is CASSSTDRNYGYTF. The CDR3, as DNA: TGTGCCAGCAGCTCTACTGACAGAAACTATGGCTACACCTTC.

This clone is classed as medium-sized (0.01 to 0.1%). The V and J genes are TRBV7-2 and TRBJ2-7; 7 bases map to TRBD2. Germline lookup yields CDR1 SGHTA and CDR2 FQGNSA. CDR3 length: 13 residues. Trimming took 5 bases from V and 3 from J; bases not matched to a gene: 4. The CDR3 here is CASSRTRDYEQYF. CDR3 coding DNA: TGTGCCAGCAGCCGGACTAGAGACTACGAGCAGTACTTC.

This clone has a single count. CDR3 protein: CASSLPQHPGEKLFF. CDR3 bases: TGTGCCAGCAGTTTACCACAGCACCCAGGTGAAAAACTGTTTTTT. The chain employs TRBV28 and TRBJ1-4; D ambiguous. CDR3 length equals 15 residues. Trimming removed 2 bases from V and 7 bases from J, with 14 bases in between. Germline V CDR1 and CDR2: MDHEN, SYDVKM.

The chain has TRBV5-1 and TRBJ2-7; D unclear. Deletions cut 4 bases from V and 6 bases from J, with 17 bases between. The CDR3 sequence is 14 residues long. Germline V CDR1 and CDR2: SGHRS, YFSETQ. CDR3 in DNA: TGCGCCAGCAGCCAGACGCAGGCCCGAGGCGAGCAGTACTTC. Its translation is CASSQTQARGEQYF.

This rearrangement joins TRBV10-3 to TRBJ1-2, with 7 nucleotides matching TRBD1. The trim removed 10 bases at V and 2 bases at J, leaving 10 bases unmatched. The germline V gene has CDR1 ENHRY and CDR2 SYGVKD. The CDR3 consists of 14 residues. The CDR3 sequence: CATLPGQINYGYTF. CDR3 coding DNA: TGTGCCACCCTACCGGGACAGATCAACTATGGCTACACCTTC.

This chain uses TRBV19 with TRBJ2-3, with D tentatively TRBD1 (7 bases). This CDR3 contains 16 residues. Germline-derived CDR1 and CDR2 are LNHDA and SQIVND (reference sequence). Trimming took off 3 bases at V and 0 bases at J, with 13 bases between the two ends. The CDR3 DNA follows: TGTGCCAGTAGTATGGGACTGGACAGGAGCACAGATACGCAGTATTTT. Encoded protein: CASSMGLDRSTDTQYF.

V usage is TRBV18 and J usage is TRBJ1-4; D may be TRBD1 (5 bases). The V gene lost 1 base and the J gene lost 8 bases, with 14 bases spanning the gap. CDR1 and CDR2 (germline): KGHSH, LQKENI. This CDR3 has 15 residues. In DNA form, the CDR3 reads TGTGCCAGCTCACCACGGACAACCCCGATCGAAAAACTGTTTTTT. This codes for CASSPRTTPIEKLFF.

This clone came up once. The chain couples TRBV27 to TRBJ2-3, with D possibly being TRBD1 or TRBD2 (5 bases each). Trimming removed 7 bases from V and 0 bases from J, with 14 bases in between. Germline CDR1 is MNHEY and CDR2 is SMNVEV (reference sequence). This CDR3 spans 15 amino acids. CDR3 in DNA: TGTGCCAGCACCGGGACCACTTATAGCACAGATACGCAGTATTTT. Its translation is CASTGTTYSTDTQYF.

The chain has TRBV6-1 and TRBJ1-4; the match to TRBD1 covers 7 bases. Losses at the gene ends were 8 bases for V and 0 bases for J; bases not matched to a gene: 6. The CDR3 spans 15 residues. The germline V gene encodes CDR1 MNHNS and CDR2 SASEGT. For the CDR3, the DNA is TGTGCCAGCTCGACAGGGACATCAACTAATGAAAAACTGTTTTTT. Protein sequence: CASSTGTSTNEKLFF.

V is TRBV28 and J is TRBJ2-5, with 8 bases that match TRBD2. The CDR3 consists of 13 residues. CDR1 is MDHEN, CDR2 SYDVKM, per germline. V was clipped by 7 bases and J by 5 bases; unmatched bases: 6. CDR3 DNA: TGTGCCAGCAACGGGGGGGTCGGGGAGACCCAGTACTTC. Translation gives CASNGGVGETQYF. Full variable domain (remainder filled in from reference TRBV28 and TRBJ2-5): DVKVTQSSRYLVKRTGEKVFLECVQDMDHENMFWYRQDPGLGLRLIYFSYDVKMKEKGDIPEGYSVSREKKERFSLILESASTNQTSMYLCASNGGVGETQYFGPGTRLLVL.

The chain couples TRBV29-1 to TRBJ2-3; 7 nucleotides match TRBD1. The length of the CDR3 is 12 residues. J was trimmed by 4 bases and V by 6 bases; bases with no gene match: 4. Looked up from germline, CDR1 is SQVTM and CDR2 is ANQGSEA. CDR3 nucleotides: TGCAGCGTGGAGACAGGGTCAGATACGCAGTATTTT. Its protein is CSVETGSDTQYF.

This clone has only one observation. The rearrangement uses TRBV6-4 and TRBJ1-5, with D unclear. The CDR3 covers 13 residues. Germline-derived CDR1 and CDR2 are MRHNA and SNTAGT. Trimming removed 8 bases from V and 15 bases from J, with 23 bases in between. The CDR3 region is CASPAPHLGLRHF. CDR3 nucleotide sequence: TGTGCCAGCCCTGCCCCTCACCTCGGGTTGAGGCATTTT.

CDR3 bases: TGCGCCAGCAGCTTGGTACTAGCGGGGGCCAATGAGCAGTTCTTC. Protein product: CASSLVLAGANEQFF. V usage is TRBV5-1 and J usage is TRBJ2-1; 11 nucleotides align to TRBD2. The length of the CDR3 is 15 residues. V shed 0 bases and J 6 bases; nucleotides not matched to a gene: 2. Germline CDR1 and CDR2: SGHRS and YFSETQ.

This clone was recorded only once. This chain links TRBV7-8 with TRBJ2-2; 8 bases map to TRBD2. Looked up from germline, CDR1 is SGHVS and CDR2 is FQNEAQ. This CDR3 contains 14 residues. V lost 7 bases and J lost 3; bases outside the gene matches: 4. CDR3 nucleotides: TGTGCCAGCACCGGGGGGGCCCACACCGGGGAGCTGTTTTTT. Translation gives CASTGGAHTGELFF.

The chain is built from TRBV18 and TRBJ1-1; TRBD1 matches at 7 bases. Germline-derived CDR1 and CDR2 are KGHSH and LQKENI. The CDR3 runs to 14 residues. V shed 5 bases, J shed 3 bases, and the junction held 6 bases outside the gene matches. The CDR3 DNA follows: TGTGCCAGCTCAGCCCGACAGGGCGACACTGAAGCTTTCTTT. It codes for CASSARQGDTEAFF.

This chain uses TRBV18 with TRBJ2-3; TRBD2 agrees at 7 bases. After removal of 3 bases from V and 2 bases from J, the junction contained 5 bases not matched to a gene. Per germline, CDR1 KGHSH and CDR2 LQKENI. The CDR3 extends over 15 amino acids. The CDR3 sequence is CASSPGLAVTDTQYF. DNA for the CDR3: TGTGCCAGCTCACCGGGCCTAGCGGTCACAGATACGCAGTATTTT.

V gene TRBV14 combines with J gene TRBJ2-1; 7 positions agree with TRBD2. This CDR3 spans 12 amino acids. V trimming: 3 bases; J trimming: 9 bases; junction bases outside the gene matches: 2. The germline V gene has CDR1 SGHDN and CDR2 FVKESK. CDR3 residues: CASSQTSSEQFF. The CDR3 bases are TGTGCCAGCAGCCAGACTAGCAGTGAGCAGTTCTTC. The full variable domain, completed using reference TRBV14 and TRBJ2-1, is EAGVTQFPSHSVIEKGQTVTLRCDPISGHDNLYWYRRVMGKEIKFLLHFVKESKQDESGMPNNRFLAERTGGTYSTLKVQPAELEDSGVYFCASSQTSSEQFFGPGTRLTVL.

The chain carries TRBV19 and TRBJ1-5, with unresolved D. The CDR3 covers 15 residues. CDR1 is LNHDA, CDR2 SQIVND, per germline (reference sequence). Trimming took off 4 bases at V and 0 bases at J, with 10 bases between the two ends. The CDR3: CASSTQIDSNQPQHF. Written as DNA, the CDR3 is TGTGCCAGTAGTACCCAGATAGATAGCAATCAGCCCCAGCATTTT.

The chain uses TRBV7-9 and TRBJ1-1; TRBD1 is a possible D gene (5 bases). Looked up from germline, CDR1 is SEHNR and CDR2 is FQNEAQ (reference sequence). The CDR3 is made up of 14 amino acids. Trimming cost V 4 bases and J 5 bases, with 14 bases left between them. Here the CDR3 reads CASSSGLRGTEAFF. CDR3 nucleotides: TGTGCCAGCAGCTCCGGACTGCGGGGGACTGAAGCTTTCTTT.

The CDR3 loop is CASTPGQGKSYGYTF. The CDR3 bases are TGTGCCAGCACCCCTGGACAGGGAAAAAGCTATGGCTACACCTTC. The chain is built from TRBV28 and TRBJ1-2, with 8 bases lining up with TRBD1. This CDR3 contains 15 residues. CDR1 is MDHEN, CDR2 SYDVKM, per germline. Trimming cost V 7 bases and J 4 bases; bases outside gene matches: 11.

This chain connects TRBV11-2 to TRBJ2-1; D not certain. Germline assignment: CDR1 SGHAT and CDR2 FQNNGV. This CDR3 contains 14 residues. V gave up 6 bases and J gave up 1 base, with 10 bases separating them. The CDR3 here is CASRLIRSYNEQFF. The CDR3 bases are TGTGCCAGCAGGCTGATTAGGTCCTACAATGAGCAGTTCTTC.

Of note for this clone: Additional DNA sequences in this sample encode the identical CDR3. This CDR3 is CASSVSSGGAPQYF. CDR3 in DNA: TGTGCCAGCAGTGTCTCTAGTGGGGGGGCCCCCCAGTACTTC. The genes are TRBV27 and TRBJ2-7, with D tentatively TRBD2 (7 bases). Between the trimmed V and J ends, which lost 5 bases and 10 bases, there was a span of 21 bases. Germline V gene sequence: CDR1 MNHEY, CDR2 SMNVEV (reference sequence). The CDR3 loop spans 14 amino acids.

This chain uses TRBV9 with TRBJ2-7; no firm D call. Trimming removed 0 bases at V and 2 bases at J, with 9 bases between. The CDR3 totals 14 residues. The germline V gene encodes CDR1 SGDLS and CDR2 YYNGEE. The CDR3 region has the DNA TGTGCCAGCAGCGTAGGGGTTTTAACCTACGAGCAGTACTTC. It encodes CASSVGVLTYEQYF.

The chain joins TRBV6-5 to TRBJ2-1; 7 positions match TRBD1. J was trimmed by 7 bases and V by 6 bases; bases with no gene match: 9. The CDR3 consists of 14 residues. CDR1 is MNHEY and CDR2 is SVGAGI in the germline V gene. The CDR3 reads CASRETGNRNEQFF. In DNA form, the CDR3 reads TGTGCCAGCAGAGAGACAGGGAATCGTAATGAGCAGTTCTTC.

V usage is TRBV5-1 and J usage is TRBJ2-3, with unresolved D. Germline lookup yields CDR1 SGHRS and CDR2 YFSETQ. The CDR3 contains 13 residues. Trimming stripped 3 bases from V and 5 bases from J, with 10 bases between. The CDR3 DNA reads TGCGCCAGCAGCTGGGCCTTCGGAGATACGCAGTATTTT. Encoded protein: CASSWAFGDTQYF. Using reference TRBV5-1 and TRBJ2-3 for the parts outside the CDR3, the full variable domain is KAGVTQTPRYLIKTRGQQVTLSCSPISGHRSVSWYQQTPGQGLQFLFEYFSETQRNKGNFPGRFSGRQFSNSRSEMNVSTLELGDSALYLCASSWAFGDTQYFGPGTRLTVL.

The chain links TRBV10-2 to TRBJ2-7; 8 positions match TRBD2. CDR1 and CDR2 from the germline V gene are WSHSY and SAAADI. Unmatched junction bases numbered 12, after V lost 7 bases and J lost 4 bases. The CDR3 length is 15 residues. The CDR3 here is CASMGNGLAVYEQYF. The CDR3 DNA sequence: TGCGCCAGCATGGGGAACGGACTAGCTGTTTACGAGCAGTACTTC.

J is TRBJ1-1 and V is TRBV6-5; no reliable D call. Trimming cost V 0 bases and J 4 bases, with 12 bases left between them. Looked up from germline, CDR1 is MNHEY and CDR2 is SVGAGI. The CDR3 is made up of 15 amino acids. The CDR3 loop is CASSYSPGWGTEAFF. In nucleotides, the CDR3 is TGTGCCAGCAGTTACTCTCCAGGCTGGGGCACTGAAGCTTTCTTT.

This rearrangement joins TRBV28 to TRBJ2-2; D may be TRBD2 (6 bases). Between the trimmed V and J ends, which lost 4 bases and 5 bases, there was a span of 17 bases. There are 16 residues in the CDR3. Germline CDR1 reads MDHEN; CDR2 reads SYDVKM. This CDR3 is CASSSPGGEWTGELFF. The CDR3 DNA reads TGTGCCAGCAGTTCTCCCGGCGGGGAGTGGACCGGGGAGCTGTTTTTT.

This clone was recorded once. The chain couples TRBV5-4 to TRBJ2-5, with D perhaps TRBD1 (5 bases). Deletions cut 4 bases from V and 0 bases from J, with 7 bases between. The CDR3 spans 13 residues. Germline V gene data show CDR1 as SGHNT and CDR2 as YYREEE (reference sequence). CDR3 nucleotide sequence: TGTGCCAGCAGCCAAGGGGACCAAGAGACCCAGTACTTC. Encoded protein: CASSQGDQETQYF.